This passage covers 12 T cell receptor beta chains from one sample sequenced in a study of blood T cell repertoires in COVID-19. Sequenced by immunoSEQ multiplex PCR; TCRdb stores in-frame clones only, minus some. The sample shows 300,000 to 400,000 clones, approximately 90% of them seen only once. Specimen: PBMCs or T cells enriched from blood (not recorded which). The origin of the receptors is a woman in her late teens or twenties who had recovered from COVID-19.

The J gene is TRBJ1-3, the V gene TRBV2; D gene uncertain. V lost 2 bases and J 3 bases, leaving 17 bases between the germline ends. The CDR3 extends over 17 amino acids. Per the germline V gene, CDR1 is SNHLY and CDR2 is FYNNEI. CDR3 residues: CASSENVYEEGGNTIYF. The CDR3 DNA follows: TGTGCCAGCAGTGAAAATGTATACGAGGAGGGTGGAAACACCATATATTTT.

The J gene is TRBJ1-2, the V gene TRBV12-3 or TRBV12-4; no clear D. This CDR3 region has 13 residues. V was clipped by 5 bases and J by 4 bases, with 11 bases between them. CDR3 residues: CASSKGSGYGYTF. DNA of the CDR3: TGTGCCAGCAGTAAAGGGAGCGGCTATGGCTACACCTTC.

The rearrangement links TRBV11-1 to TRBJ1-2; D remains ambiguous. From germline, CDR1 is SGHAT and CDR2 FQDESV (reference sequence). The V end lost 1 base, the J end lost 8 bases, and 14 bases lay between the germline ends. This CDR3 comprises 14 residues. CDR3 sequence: CASSLEASGAGYTF. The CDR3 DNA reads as TGTGCCAGCAGCTTAGAGGCTAGCGGAGCGGGCTACACCTTC. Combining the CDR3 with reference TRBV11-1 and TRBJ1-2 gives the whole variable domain EAEVAQSPRYKITEKSQAVAFWCDPISGHATLYWYRQILGQGPELLVQFQDESVVDDSQLPKDRFSAERLKGVDSTLKIQPAELGDSAMYLCASSLEASGAGYTFGSGTRLTVV.

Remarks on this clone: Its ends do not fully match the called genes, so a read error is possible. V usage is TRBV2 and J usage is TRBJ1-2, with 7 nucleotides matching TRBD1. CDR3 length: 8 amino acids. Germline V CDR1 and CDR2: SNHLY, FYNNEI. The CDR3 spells CASSTGDF. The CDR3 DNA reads TGTGCCAGCAGTACAGGGGATTTC.

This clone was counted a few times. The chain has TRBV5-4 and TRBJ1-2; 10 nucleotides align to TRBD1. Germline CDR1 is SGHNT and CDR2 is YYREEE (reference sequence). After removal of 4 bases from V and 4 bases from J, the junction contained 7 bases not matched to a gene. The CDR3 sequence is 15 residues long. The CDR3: CASSTGGTGVYGYTF. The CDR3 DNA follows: TGTGCCAGCAGCACGGGGGGGACAGGGGTCTATGGCTACACCTTC. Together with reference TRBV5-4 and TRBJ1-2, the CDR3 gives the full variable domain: ETGVTQSPTHLIKTRGQQVTLRCSSQSGHNTVSWYQQALGQGPQFIFQYYREEENGRGNFPPRFSGLQFPNYSSELNVNALELDDSALYLCASSTGGTGVYGYTFGSGTRLTVV.

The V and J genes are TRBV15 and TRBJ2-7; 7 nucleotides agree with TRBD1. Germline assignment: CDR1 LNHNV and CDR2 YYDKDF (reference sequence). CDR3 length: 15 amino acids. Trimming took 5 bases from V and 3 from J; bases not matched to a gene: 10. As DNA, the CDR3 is TGTGCCACCAGCCTTGGACTCAGGGGGATCTACGAGCAGTACTTC. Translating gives CATSLGLRGIYEQYF.

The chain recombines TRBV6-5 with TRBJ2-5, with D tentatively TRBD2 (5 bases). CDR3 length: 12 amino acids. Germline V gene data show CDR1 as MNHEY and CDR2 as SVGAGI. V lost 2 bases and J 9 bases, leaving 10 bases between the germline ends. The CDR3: CASSYPPGAQYF. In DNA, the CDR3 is TGTGCCAGCAGTTACCCGCCCGGGGCCCAGTACTTC.

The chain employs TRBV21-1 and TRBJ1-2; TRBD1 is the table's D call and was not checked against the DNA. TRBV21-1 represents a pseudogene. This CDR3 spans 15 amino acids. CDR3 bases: TGTGCCAGCAGCGCCCGGGGACATGCTAACTATGGCTACACCTTC. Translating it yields CASSARGHANYGYTF.

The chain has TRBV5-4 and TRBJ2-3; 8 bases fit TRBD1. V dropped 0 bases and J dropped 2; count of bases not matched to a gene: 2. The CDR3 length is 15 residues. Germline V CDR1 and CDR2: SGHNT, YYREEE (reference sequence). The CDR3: CASSLGDRTTDTQYF. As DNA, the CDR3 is TGTGCCAGCAGCTTGGGGGACAGGACCACAGATACGCAGTATTTT. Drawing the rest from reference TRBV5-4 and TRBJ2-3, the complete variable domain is ETGVTQSPTHLIKTRGQQVTLRCSSQSGHNTVSWYQQALGQGPQFIFQYYREEENGRGNFPPRFSGLQFPNYSSELNVNALELDDSALYLCASSLGDRTTDTQYFGPGTRLTVL.

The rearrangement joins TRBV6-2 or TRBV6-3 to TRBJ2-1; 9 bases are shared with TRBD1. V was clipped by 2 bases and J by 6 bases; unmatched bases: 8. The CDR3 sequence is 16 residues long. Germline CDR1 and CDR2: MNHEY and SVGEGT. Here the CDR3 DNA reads TGTGCCAGCAGTTACACCGGACAGGGGATCGGCAATGAGCAGTTCTTC. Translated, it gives CASSYTGQGIGNEQFF.

This chain's CDR3 is CASSILDPATEAFF. In nucleotides, the CDR3 is TGTGCCAGTAGTATCCTAGACCCGGCCACTGAAGCTTTCTTT. The chain recombines TRBV19 with TRBJ1-1; D uncertain. Germline CDR1 and CDR2: LNHDA and SQIVND (reference sequence). The ends were cut back, 3 bases at V and 4 bases at J, with 12 bases in the middle. The CDR3 contains 14 residues.

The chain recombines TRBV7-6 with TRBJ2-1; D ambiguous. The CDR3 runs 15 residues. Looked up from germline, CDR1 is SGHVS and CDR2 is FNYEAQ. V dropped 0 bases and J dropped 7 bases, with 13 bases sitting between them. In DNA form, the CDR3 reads TGTGCCAGCAGCTTAGCGGGCGCAGACCCGAATGAGCAGTTCTTC. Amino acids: CASSLAGADPNEQFF.